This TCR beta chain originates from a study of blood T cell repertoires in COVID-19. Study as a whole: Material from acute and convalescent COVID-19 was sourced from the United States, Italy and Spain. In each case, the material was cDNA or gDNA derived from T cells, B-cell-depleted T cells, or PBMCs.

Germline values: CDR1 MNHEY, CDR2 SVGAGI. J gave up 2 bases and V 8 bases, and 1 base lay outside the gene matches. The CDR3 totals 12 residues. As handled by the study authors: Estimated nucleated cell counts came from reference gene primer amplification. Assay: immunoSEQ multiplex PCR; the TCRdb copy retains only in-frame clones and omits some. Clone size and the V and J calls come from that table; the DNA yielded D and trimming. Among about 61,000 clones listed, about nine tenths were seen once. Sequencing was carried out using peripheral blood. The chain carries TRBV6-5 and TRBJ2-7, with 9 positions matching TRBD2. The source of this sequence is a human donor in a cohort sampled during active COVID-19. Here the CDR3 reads CASGGGAYEQYF. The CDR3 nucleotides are TGTGCCAGCGGCGGGGGGGCCTACGAGCAGTACTTC.